The 27 T cell receptor beta chains below all came from one sample that was sequenced in a study of T-cell memory formation after mild COVID-19. TCRdb re-called the 5' RACE reads through MiXCR, storing one row per CDR3 protein. The table includes more than 250,000 distinct CDR3 sequences, about a sixth detected once. Material for sequencing was PBMCs or a T cell subset sorted from them (not recorded which). All receptors derive from a man between 18 and 35 years old who had mild COVID-19 (a few samples of this study predate the infection). Cell type and time point are not known.

The chain uses TRBV18 and TRBJ1-1, with D possibly TRBD1 on 5 matching bases. The V end was cut by 4 bases, the J end by 6 bases, with 18 bases between. The CDR3 is made up of 15 amino acids. Germline values: CDR1 KGHSH, CDR2 LQKENI. CDR3 coding DNA: TGTGCCAGCTCACTCCGGGACGGACGAACTGCTGAAGCTTTCTTT. Its protein product is CASSLRDGRTAEAFF.

This clonotype was counted a few times. The chain joins TRBV7-6 to TRBJ1-2, with 8 bases identical to TRBD1. V gave up 5 bases and J gave up 4 bases; unmatched junction bases: 6. This CDR3 comprises 14 residues. The germline V gene has CDR1 SGHVS and CDR2 FNYEAQ. The CDR3 sequence: CASSPAGGGYGYTF. CDR3 nucleotides: TGTGCCAGCAGCCCAGCAGGGGGCGGCTATGGCTACACCTTC. The full variable domain, with the rest looked up from reference TRBV7-6 and TRBJ1-2, is GAGVSQSPRYKVTKRGQDVALRCDPISGHVSLYWYRQALGQGPEFLTYFNYEAQQDKSGLPNDRFSAERPEGSISTLTIQRTEQRDSAMYRCASSPAGGGYGYTFGSGTRLTVV.

The chain has TRBV19 and TRBJ1-2; D possibly corresponds to TRBD1 (5 bases). Trimming left V 10 bases short and J 5 bases short, with 14 bases between. The CDR3 totals 12 residues. Per the germline V gene, CDR1 is LNHDA and CDR2 is SQIVND (reference sequence). Here the CDR3 DNA reads TGTGCCACCGGAATGGGACCTTATGGCTACACCTTC. Translated: CATGMGPYGYTF.

This chain connects TRBV12-3 or TRBV12-4 to TRBJ2-7; D is possibly TRBD1 or TRBD2 (5 bases each). V shed 3 bases and J shed 3 bases, with 12 bases lying between them. The CDR3 totals 14 residues. For the CDR3, the DNA is TGTGCCAGCAGTTTCCCGGGACGAAACTACGAGCAGTACTTC. Amino acids: CASSFPGRNYEQYF.

The chain uses TRBV7-6 and TRBJ2-1; TRBD2 matches 13 bases. CDR1 is SGHVS and CDR2 is FNYEAQ in the germline V gene. CDR3 length: 15 residues. V lost 10 bases, J lost 10 bases, and 13 bases stayed unmatched. This CDR3 reads CATYPGLAGLGEQFF. CDR3 bases: TGTGCCACATATCCGGGACTAGCGGGGTTGGGGGAGCAGTTCTTC.

The table lists this clonotype with a few counts. The J gene is TRBJ2-3, the V gene TRBV7-3; D may correspond to TRBD1 or TRBD2 (5 bases each). Germline CDR1 reads SGHTA; CDR2 reads FQGTGA. The CDR3 has 15 residues. Trimming took off 5 bases at V and 4 bases at J, with 16 bases between the two ends. The CDR3 nucleotides are TGTGCCAGCAGCAACACGGGGCCTCGCCCAGATACGCAGTATTTT. It yields the protein CASSNTGPRPDTQYF.

This clonotype was seen at least ten times. This chain joins TRBV4-3 and TRBJ2-7, with TRBD1 identical over 10 bases. The CDR3 loop spans 14 amino acids. The V gene end was trimmed by 3 bases and the J gene end by 4 bases; junction bases not matched to a gene: 3. CDR1 and CDR2 from the germline V gene are LGHNA and YSLEER. CDR3 sequence: CASSQDRGEYEQYF. DNA for the CDR3: TGCGCCAGCAGCCAGGACAGGGGGGAATACGAGCAGTACTTC.

This clonotype was detected many times. The chain couples TRBV4-3 to TRBJ2-3, with unresolved D. The CDR3 is made up of 14 amino acids. The V end lost 4 bases, the J end lost 0 bases, and 8 bases lay between the germline ends. Germline lookup yields CDR1 LGHNA and CDR2 YSLEER. The CDR3 DNA is TGCGCCAGCAGCCCAATAGCCAGCACAGATACGCAGTATTTT. Its protein is CASSPIASTDTQYF.

For this clonotype: The conserved final phenylalanine or tryptophan is absent from the CDR3, which likely points to a read error. The limits of the CDR3 on the DNA are not certain, so only TCRdb's listed CDR3 is given. The rearrangement joins TRBV7-6 to TRBJ2-5. Including both end residues, the CDR3 is 12 amino acids long. The germline V gene encodes CDR1 SGHVS and CDR2 FNYEAQ. The CDR3 loop reads CASSHAYSFAPL.

V is TRBV19 and J is TRBJ2-2; 7 bases match TRBD1. V gave up 4 bases and J gave up 5 bases; unmatched junction bases: 7. Germline CDR1 is LNHDA and CDR2 is SQIVND (reference sequence). CDR3 length equals 15 residues. This CDR3 is CASSTRQGSTGELFF. The CDR3 bases are TGTGCCAGTAGTACCCGACAGGGTAGTACCGGGGAGCTGTTTTTT.

This clonotype has only a few counts. The rearrangement links TRBV9 to TRBJ1-2; no clear D gene. Germline V gene sequence: CDR1 SGDLS, CDR2 YYNGEE. The germline V and J ends were trimmed by 0 bases and 8 bases, with 14 bases remaining between them. This CDR3 region has 14 residues. For the CDR3, the DNA is TGTGCCAGCAGCGTAGCGCTCCCCCGGGCCGGCTACACCTTC. Amino acids: CASSVALPRAGYTF.

This clonotype has only a few counts. The chain is built from TRBV20-1 and TRBJ2-7; D perhaps matches TRBD1 (5 bases). The germline V gene has CDR1 DFQATT and CDR2 SNEGSKA (reference sequence). The germline V and J ends were trimmed by 3 bases and 5 bases, with 14 bases remaining between them. This CDR3 has 13 amino acids. The CDR3 region has the DNA TGCAGTGCTAGTTCCAGGGTGGGGAACGAGCAGTACTTC. Translation gives CSASSRVGNEQYF.

About this clonotype itself: At one end the junction does not follow the germline gene, possibly because of a read error. The chain recombines TRBV7-7 with TRBJ2-1; D is unresolved. Germline V lookup: CDR1 SSHAT, CDR2 FNYEAQ (reference sequence). The CDR3 sequence is 13 residues long. CDR3 sequence (DNA): TGTGCTAGCAGTTTAGACACCTACAATGAGCAGTTCTTC. It encodes CASSLDTYNEQFF.

This clonotype showed up just a few times. V gene TRBV30 combines with J gene TRBJ2-1, with TRBD1 matching over 7 bases. The germline V gene encodes CDR1 GTSNPN and CDR2 SVGIG (reference sequence). Trimming cost V 5 bases and J 7 bases; bases outside gene matches: 8. This CDR3 comprises 13 residues. The DNA of the CDR3 is TGTGCCTGGGCCCGACAGGGTGAGAATGAGCAGTTCTTC. It codes for CAWARQGENEQFF.

Only a few counts were recorded for this clonotype. CDR3 amino acids: CASGAPSYNYGYTF. The CDR3 DNA is TGTGCCAGCGGAGCCCCGAGTTATAACTATGGCTACACCTTC. This chain links TRBV2 with TRBJ1-2; D is ambiguous. Trimming stripped 8 bases from V and 1 base from J, with 14 bases between. Germline V gene lookup returns CDR1 SNHLY and CDR2 FYNNEI. The CDR3 is made up of 14 amino acids.

In its sample, this clonotype was seen a few times. This sequence joins TRBV11-2 and TRBJ2-2; 9 bases match TRBD1. Germline CDR1 reads SGHAT; CDR2 reads FQNNGV. The CDR3 is 17 residues long. J lost 4 bases, V lost 3 bases, and 9 bases had no gene match. The CDR3 protein is CASSFSPRTGATGELFF. CDR3 nucleotides: TGTGCCAGCAGCTTTTCCCCCCGGACAGGGGCCACCGGGGAGCTGTTTTTT. The full variable domain, completed using reference TRBV11-2 and TRBJ2-2, is EAGVAQSPRYKIIEKRQSVAFWCNPISGHATLYWYQQILGQGPKLLIQFQNNGVVDDSQLPKDRFSAERLKGVDSTLKIQPAKLEDSAVYLCASSFSPRTGATGELFFGEGSRLTVL.

The chain combines TRBV18 with TRBJ2-1, with a weak D call TRBD2 (5 bases). The CDR3 sequence is 15 residues long. V was clipped by 6 bases and J by 0 bases, with 12 bases between them. Germline V lookup: CDR1 KGHSH, CDR2 LQKENI. The CDR3 loop is CASSPMGSSYNEQFF. The DNA for the CDR3 is TGTGCCAGCTCCCCAATGGGGAGCTCCTACAATGAGCAGTTCTTC. The variable domain in full, completed from reference TRBV18 and TRBJ2-1, reads NAGVMQNPRHLVRRRGQEARLRCSPMKGHSHVYWYRQLPEEGLKFMVYLQKENIIDESGMPKERFSAEFPKEGPSILRIQQVVRGDSAAYFCASSPMGSSYNEQFFGPGTRLTVL.

CDR3 sequence (DNA): TGTGCCAGCAGTTTCGTCAGGGGGCTGGAGACCCAGTACTTC. It specifies CASSFVRGLETQYF. V gene TRBV12-3 or TRBV12-4 combines with J gene TRBJ2-5, with TRBD1 matching 8 bases. After removal of 3 bases from V and 5 bases from J, the junction contained 5 bases not matched to a gene. This CDR3 region has 14 residues.

The chain couples TRBV20-1 to TRBJ2-3, with a weak D call TRBD2 (6 bases). The CDR3 covers 16 residues. V dropped 0 bases and J dropped 1 base, with 14 bases sitting between them. Germline loops: CDR1 DFQATT, CDR2 SNEGSKA (reference sequence). The CDR3 DNA sequence: TGCAGTGCTAGAGATCCACTGGCGGGGCGCACAGATACGCAGTATTTT. It yields the protein CSARDPLAGRTDTQYF.

This clonotype was seen a handful of times. The chain joins TRBV9 to TRBJ2-3; D call uncertain. The CDR3 is made up of 16 amino acids. The germline CDR1 and CDR2 sequences are SGDLS and YYNGEE. Trimming stripped 2 bases from V and 2 bases from J, with 15 bases between. The CDR3 here is CASSVPAGPSTDTQYF. As DNA, the CDR3 is TGTGCCAGCAGCGTCCCGGCAGGCCCATCCACAGATACGCAGTATTTT.

A few counts support this clonotype. This chain joins TRBV5-1 and TRBJ1-6; 7 bases line up with TRBD1. V trimming: 0 bases; J trimming: 14 bases; junction bases outside the gene matches: 14. CDR1 and CDR2 from the germline V gene are SGHRS and YFSETQ. CDR3 length equals 16 residues. CDR3 sequence (DNA): TGCGCCAGCAGCTTGGAGGGACAGAGTGACTTACGGGCCCTCCACTTT. It is translated as CASSLEGQSDLRALHF.

V gene TRBV5-4 combines with J gene TRBJ2-2; 10 nucleotides line up with TRBD1. Unmatched junction bases numbered 9, after V lost 5 bases and J lost 5 bases. In germline, CDR1 is SGHNT, CDR2 YYREEE (reference sequence). There are 16 residues in the CDR3. CDR3 bases: TGTGCCAGCAGTCCGCCGGCGGGACAGGGGACCGGGGAGCTGTTTTTT. Its translation: CASSPPAGQGTGELFF. The full variable domain, in which reference TRBV5-4 and TRBJ2-2 provide the parts outside the CDR3, is ETGVTQSPTHLIKTRGQQVTLRCSSQSGHNTVSWYQQALGQGPQFIFQYYREEENGRGNFPPRFSGLQFPNYSSELNVNALELDDSALYLCASSPPAGQGTGELFFGEGSRLTVL.

V is TRBV9 and J is TRBJ2-3; TRBD2 matches at 8 bases. Germline V CDR1 and CDR2: SGDLS, YYNGEE. There are 15 residues in the CDR3. Trimming cost V 0 bases and J 2 bases; bases outside gene matches: 2. Written as DNA, the CDR3 is TGTGCCAGCAGCGTAGCGGGGGGGTCCACAGATACGCAGTATTTT. Its protein product is CASSVAGGSTDTQYF.

There are a few counts of this clonotype. The chain recombines TRBV13 with TRBJ2-4, with no clear D. Trimming removed 1 base from V and 3 bases from J, with 7 bases in between. Germline-derived CDR1 and CDR2 are PRHDT and FYEKMQ (reference sequence). The CDR3 runs to 14 residues. The CDR3 loop reads CASSLDASKNIQYF. The CDR3 DNA reads TGTGCCAGCAGCTTAGATGCCAGCAAAAACATTCAGTACTTC.

This chain uses TRBV7-2 with TRBJ1-5; no definite D call. Trimming shortened V by 3 bases and J by 4 bases, and 16 bases separated the two germline ends. Germline loops: CDR1 SGHTA, CDR2 FQGNSA. The CDR3 spans 16 residues. Here the CDR3 reads CASSFYVSGPNQPQHF. The CDR3 DNA is TGTGCCAGCAGCTTTTACGTTTCAGGCCCTAATCAGCCCCAGCATTTT.

This clonotype appeared a few times. The chain carries TRBV3-1 and TRBJ2-2; the D gene is possibly TRBD1 (6 bases). The germline V and J ends were trimmed by 2 bases and 7 bases, with 14 bases remaining between them. Germline V gene sequence: CDR1 LGHDT, CDR2 YNNKEL (reference sequence). The CDR3 runs 15 residues. In nucleotides, the CDR3 is TGTGCCAGCAGCCAACTCTGGGGGCTTAGCGGGGAGCTGTTTTTT. Translation: CASSQLWGLSGELFF.

This clonotype was seen only a few times. This chain links TRBV18 with TRBJ1-1; 8 bases line up with TRBD1. The CDR3 sequence is 15 residues long. The germline gives CDR1 KGHSH, CDR2 LQKENI. Trimming cost V 5 bases and J 1 base; bases outside gene matches: 6. In DNA, the CDR3 is TGTGCCAGCTCAGGGGAAGGGACAGGGAACACTGAAGCTTTCTTT. It encodes CASSGEGTGNTEAFF. The variable domain in full, with the rest retrieved from reference TRBV18 and TRBJ1-1, is NAGVMQNPRHLVRRRGQEARLRCSPMKGHSHVYWYRQLPEEGLKFMVYLQKENIIDESGMPKERFSAEFPKEGPSILRIQQVVRGDSAAYFCASSGEGTGNTEAFFGQGTRLTVV.